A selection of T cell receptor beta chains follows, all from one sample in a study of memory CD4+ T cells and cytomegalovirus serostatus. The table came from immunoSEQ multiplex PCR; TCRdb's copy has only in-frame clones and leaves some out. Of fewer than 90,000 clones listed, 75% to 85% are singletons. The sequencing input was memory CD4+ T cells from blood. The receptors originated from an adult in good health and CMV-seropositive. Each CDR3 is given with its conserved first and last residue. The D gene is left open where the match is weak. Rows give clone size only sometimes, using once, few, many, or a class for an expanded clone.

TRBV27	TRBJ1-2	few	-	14	TGTGCCAGCAGTTGGCAGGCGGGGAGGTCTGGCTACACCTTC	CASSWQAGRSGYTF
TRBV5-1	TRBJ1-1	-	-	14	TGCGCCAGCAGCTCCACGGGCCAGGGAACGGGAGCTTTCTTT	CASSSTGQGTGAFF
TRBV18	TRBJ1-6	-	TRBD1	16	TGTGCCAGCTCATCTACTCCCGGGACAGAGGGGTCACCCCTCCACTTT	CASSSTPGTEGSPLHF
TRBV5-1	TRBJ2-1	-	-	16	TGCGCCAGCAGCTTGGTGGGTCGGGTCACGTTTGATGAGCAGTTCTTC	CASSLVGRVTFDEQFF
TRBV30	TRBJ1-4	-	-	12	TGTGCCTATCGGGACGTATCTGAAAAACTGTTTTTT	CAYRDVSEKLFF
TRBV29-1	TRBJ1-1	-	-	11	TGCAGCGTTGGGGTGAGCACTGAAGCTTTCTTT	CSVGVSTEAFF
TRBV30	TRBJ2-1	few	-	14	TGTGCCTGGAGTAAAAAAGGTCCAAGAAATGAGCAGTTCTTC	CAWSKKGPRNEQFF
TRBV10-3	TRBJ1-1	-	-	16	TGTGCCATCAGGGAAAATACAGGGCCCATGAACACTGAAGCTTTCTTT	CAIRENTGPMNTEAFF
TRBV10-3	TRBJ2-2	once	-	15	TGTGCCATCAGTGGGGGGGATAGAACAGGCGGGGAGCTGTTTTTT	CAISGGDRTGGELFF
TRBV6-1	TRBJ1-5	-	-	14	TGTGCCAGCAGTGAACAGGGACCCTATCAGCCCCAGCATTTT	CASSEQGPYQPQHF
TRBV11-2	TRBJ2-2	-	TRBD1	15	TGTGCCAGCAGCCCACGGACAGGGGATGCCGGGGAGCTGTTTTTT	CASSPRTGDAGELFF
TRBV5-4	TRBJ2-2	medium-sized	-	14	TGTGCCAGCAGCTTGGGTGGGTGGACCGGGGAGCTGTTTTTT	CASSLGGWTGELFF
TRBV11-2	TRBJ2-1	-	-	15	TGTGCCAGCAGCTTAGTCGGGGACCGAAACAATGAGCAGTTCTTC	CASSLVGDRNNEQFF
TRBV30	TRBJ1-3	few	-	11	TGTGCCTGGACAGTGGAAAACACCATATATTTT	CAWTVENTIYF
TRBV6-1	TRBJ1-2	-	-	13	TGTGCCAGCGGGCTACAGGGTTATGATGGCTACACCTTC	CASGLQGYDGYTF
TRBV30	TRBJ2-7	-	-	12	TGTGCCGGCTCCGGGGGAAGCTACGAGCAGTACTTC	CAGSGGSYEQYF
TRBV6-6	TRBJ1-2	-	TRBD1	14	TGTGCCAGCAGCCCCGTCCAGGGGGGCTATGGCTACACCTTC	CASSPVQGGYGYTF
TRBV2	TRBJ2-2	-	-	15	TGTGCCAGCAGTGAATGGGGATTACAGACCGGGGAGCTGTTTTTT	CASSEWGLQTGELFF
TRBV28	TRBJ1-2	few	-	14	TGTGCCAGCACCGCGGGGGGGGCTGTCTATGGCTACACCTTC	CASTAGGAVYGYTF
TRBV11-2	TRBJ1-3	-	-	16	TGTGCCAGCAGCTTGGACCCAGCCAACTCTGGAAACACCATATATTTT	CASSLDPANSGNTIYF
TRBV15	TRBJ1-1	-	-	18	TGTGCCACCAGCAGAGAGGCTACGTTCGTGCTCGGTGACACTGAAGCTTTCTTT	CATSREATFVLGDTEAFF
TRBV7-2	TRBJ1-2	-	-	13	TGTGCCAGCAGCTCCCCTACTTTCGGGGGCTACACCTTC	CASSSPTFGGYTF
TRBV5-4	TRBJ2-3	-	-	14	TGTGCCAGCAGCCTCGGGGGCCGCACAGATACGCAGTATTTT	CASSLGGRTDTQYF
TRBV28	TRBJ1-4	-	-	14	TGTGCCAGCAGTTTATCTCGGGACAATGAAAAACTGTTTTTT	CASSLSRDNEKLFF
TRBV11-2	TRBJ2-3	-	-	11	TGTGCCAGCAGCGAAACAGATACGCAGTATTTT	CASSETDTQYF
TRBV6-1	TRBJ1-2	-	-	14	TGTGCCAGCAGTGAAGCGCGACGGACTTTGGGCTACACCTTC	CASSEARRTLGYTF
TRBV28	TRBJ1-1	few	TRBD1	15	TGTGCCAGCAGTTACCCGGGACAGGGGAACACTGAAGCTTTCTTT	CASSYPGQGNTEAFF
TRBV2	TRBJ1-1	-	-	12	TGTGCCAGCAGTGATGGTTGGGCTGAAGCTTTCTTT	CASSDGWAEAFF
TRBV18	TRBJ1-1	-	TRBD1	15	TGTGCCAGCTCGCCTACACAGGGGGGAAGAACTGAAGCTTTCTTT	CASSPTQGGRTEAFF
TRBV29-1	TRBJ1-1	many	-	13	TGCAGCGTTGAGATCAGCCCGGACACTGAAGCTTTCTTT	CSVEISPDTEAFF
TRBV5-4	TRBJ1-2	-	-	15	TGTGCCAGCAGCGCGAGGAGGGCCCAAAACTATGGCTACACCTTC	CASSARRAQNYGYTF
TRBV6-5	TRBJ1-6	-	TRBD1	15	TGTGCCAGCAGTGGAACCGGGACAGCTAATTCACCCCTCCACTTT	CASSGTGTANSPLHF
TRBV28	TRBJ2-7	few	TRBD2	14	TGTGCCAGCAGTTTCGGCGGGGGACTTGGGGAGCAGTACTTC	CASSFGGGLGEQYF
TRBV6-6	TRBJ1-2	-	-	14	TGTGCCATGCGTTGGGCCCCAGGGCTGGGTGGGTACACCTTC	CAMRWAPGLGGYTF
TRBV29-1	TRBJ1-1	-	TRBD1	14	TGCAGCGCCCAGGAGAGGGGGCTGGATCATGAAGCTTTCTTT	CSAQERGLDHEAFF